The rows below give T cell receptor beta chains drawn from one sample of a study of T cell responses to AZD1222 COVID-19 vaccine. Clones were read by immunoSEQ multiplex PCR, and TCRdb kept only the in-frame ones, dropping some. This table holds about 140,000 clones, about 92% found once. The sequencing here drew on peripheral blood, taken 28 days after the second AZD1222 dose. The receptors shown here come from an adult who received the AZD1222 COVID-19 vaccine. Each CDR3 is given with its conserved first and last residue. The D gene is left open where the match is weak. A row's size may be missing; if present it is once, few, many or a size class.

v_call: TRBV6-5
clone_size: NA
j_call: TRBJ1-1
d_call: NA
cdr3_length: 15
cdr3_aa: CASRTGPLEPTEAFF
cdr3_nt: TGTGCCAGCAGAACGGGACCGCTAGAGCCCACTGAAGCTTTCTTT

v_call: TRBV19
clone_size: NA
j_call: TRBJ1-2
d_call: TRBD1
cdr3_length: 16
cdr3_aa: CASSTSTGIKNYGYTF
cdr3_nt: TGTGCCAGTAGTACTTCGACAGGGATTAAGAACTATGGCTACACCTTC

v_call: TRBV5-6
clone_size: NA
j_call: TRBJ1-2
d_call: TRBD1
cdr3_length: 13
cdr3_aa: CASSAGGNHGYTF
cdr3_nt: TGTGCCAGCAGCGCAGGGGGCAATCATGGCTACACCTTC

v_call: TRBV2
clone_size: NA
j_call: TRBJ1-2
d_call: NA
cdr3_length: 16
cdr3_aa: CASPKARPPGEDGYTF
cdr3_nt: TGTGCCAGCCCTAAAGCGCGGCCTCCGGGCGAGGATGGCTACACCTTC

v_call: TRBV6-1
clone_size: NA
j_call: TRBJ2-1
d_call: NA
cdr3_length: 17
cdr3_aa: CASSEALTGTPYNEQFF
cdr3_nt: TGTGCCAGCAGTGAAGCTCTAACCGGGACACCCTACAATGAGCAGTTCTTC

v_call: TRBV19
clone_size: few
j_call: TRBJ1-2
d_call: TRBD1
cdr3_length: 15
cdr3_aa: CASSEQGIANYGYTF
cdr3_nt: TGTGCCAGTAGTGAACAGGGGATAGCTAACTATGGCTACACCTTC

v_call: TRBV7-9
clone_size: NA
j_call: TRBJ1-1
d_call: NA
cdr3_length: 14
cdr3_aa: CASSLPPLGTEAFF
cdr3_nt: TGTGCCAGCAGCTTACCCCCCCTGGGCACTGAAGCTTTCTTT

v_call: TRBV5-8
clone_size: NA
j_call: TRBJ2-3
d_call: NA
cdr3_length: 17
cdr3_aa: CASSLYGAGSLTDTQYF
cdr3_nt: TGTGCCAGCAGCTTGTATGGGGCAGGGTCCCTCACAGATACGCAGTATTTT

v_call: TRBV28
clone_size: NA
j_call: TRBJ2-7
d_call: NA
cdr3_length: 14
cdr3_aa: CASSFIGTRHEQYF
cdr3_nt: TGTGCCAGCAGTTTTATCGGCACCCGGCACGAGCAGTACTTC

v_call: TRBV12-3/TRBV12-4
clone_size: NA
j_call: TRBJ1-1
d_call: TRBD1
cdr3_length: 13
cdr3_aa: CASSGTGPDGAFF
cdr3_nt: TGTGCCAGCAGCGGGACAGGGCCTGATGGAGCTTTCTTT

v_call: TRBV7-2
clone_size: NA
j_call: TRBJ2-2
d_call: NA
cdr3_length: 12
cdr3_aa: CASSLTTGELFF
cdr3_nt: TGTGCCAGCAGCTTAACAACTGGGGAGCTGTTTTTT

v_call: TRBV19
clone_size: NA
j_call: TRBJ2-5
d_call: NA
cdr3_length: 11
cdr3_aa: CASTYGETQYF
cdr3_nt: TGTGCCAGTACGTACGGCGAGACCCAGTACTTC

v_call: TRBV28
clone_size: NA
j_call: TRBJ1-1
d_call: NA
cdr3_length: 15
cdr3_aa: CASSQPRVGADEAFF
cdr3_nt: TGTGCCAGCAGTCAGCCAAGGGTAGGGGCCGATGAAGCTTTCTTT

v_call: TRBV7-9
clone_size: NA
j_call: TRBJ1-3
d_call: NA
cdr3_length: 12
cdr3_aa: CASSRRGNTIYF
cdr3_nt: TGTGCCAGCAGCCGCCGGGGAAACACCATATATTTT

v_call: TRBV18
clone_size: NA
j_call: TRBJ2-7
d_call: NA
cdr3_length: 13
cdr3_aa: CASSPLRDYEQYF
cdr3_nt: TGTGCCAGCTCACCACTCCGGGACTACGAGCAGTACTTC

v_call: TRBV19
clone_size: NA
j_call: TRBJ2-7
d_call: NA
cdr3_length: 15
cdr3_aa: CASTRRAGGDYEQYF
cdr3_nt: TGTGCCAGTACCCGGAGGGCAGGTGGAGACTACGAGCAGTACTTC

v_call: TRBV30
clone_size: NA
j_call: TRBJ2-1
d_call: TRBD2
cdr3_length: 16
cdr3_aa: CAWSPPGTSGSDEQFF
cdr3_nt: TGTGCCTGGAGCCCACCCGGGACTAGCGGGAGCGATGAGCAGTTCTTC

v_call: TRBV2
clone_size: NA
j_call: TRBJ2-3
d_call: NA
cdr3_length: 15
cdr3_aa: CASTQVRTGTDTQYF
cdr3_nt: TGTGCCAGCACCCAAGTCCGGACGGGCACAGATACGCAGTATTTT

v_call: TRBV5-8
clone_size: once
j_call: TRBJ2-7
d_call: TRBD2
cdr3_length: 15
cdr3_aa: CASSLRSLAGGEQYF
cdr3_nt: TGTGCCAGCAGCTTGAGGTCACTAGCGGGAGGGGAGCAGTACTTC

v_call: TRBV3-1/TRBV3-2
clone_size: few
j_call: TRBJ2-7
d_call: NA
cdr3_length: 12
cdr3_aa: CASSFDYYEQYF
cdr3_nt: TGTGCCAGCAGCTTCGATTACTACGAGCAGTACTTC

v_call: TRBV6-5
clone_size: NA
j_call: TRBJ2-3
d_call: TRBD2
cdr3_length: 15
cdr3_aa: CASTGGGRGGDTQYF
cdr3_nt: TGTGCCAGCACCGGCGGCGGGAGAGGTGGAGATACGCAGTATTTT

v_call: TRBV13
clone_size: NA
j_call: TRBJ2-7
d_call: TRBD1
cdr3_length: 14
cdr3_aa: CASSLGQGAREQYF
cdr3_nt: TGTGCCAGCAGCTTAGGACAGGGGGCGCGGGAGCAGTACTTC

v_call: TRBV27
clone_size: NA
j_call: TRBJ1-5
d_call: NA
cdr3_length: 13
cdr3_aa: CASSSQGRGVQHF
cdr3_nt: TGTGCCAGCAGTTCCCAGGGACGGGGGGTCCAGCATTTT

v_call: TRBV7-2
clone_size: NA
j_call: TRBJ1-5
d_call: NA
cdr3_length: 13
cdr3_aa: CASSPNGNQPQHF
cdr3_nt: TGTGCCAGCAGCCCTAACGGGAATCAGCCCCAGCATTTT

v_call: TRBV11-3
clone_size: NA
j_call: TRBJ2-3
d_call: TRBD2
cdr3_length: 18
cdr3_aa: CASSLGMTSGSPGDTQYF
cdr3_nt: TGTGCCAGCAGCTTAGGGATGACTAGCGGGAGTCCAGGCGATACGCAGTATTTT

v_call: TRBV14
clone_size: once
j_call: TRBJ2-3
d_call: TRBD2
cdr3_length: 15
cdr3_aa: CASSPGTTGPDTQYF
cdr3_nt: TGTGCCAGCAGCCCGGGGACTACGGGCCCAGATACGCAGTATTTT

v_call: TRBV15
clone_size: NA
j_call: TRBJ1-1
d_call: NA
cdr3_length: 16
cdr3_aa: CATSRDLGQRNTEAFF
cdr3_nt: TGTGCCACCAGCAGAGATCTAGGACAGAGAAACACTGAAGCTTTCTTT

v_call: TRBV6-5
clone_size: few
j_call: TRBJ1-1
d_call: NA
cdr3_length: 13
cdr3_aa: CASSYFLNTEAFF
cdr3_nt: TGTGCCAGCAGTTACTTTCTGAACACTGAAGCTTTCTTT

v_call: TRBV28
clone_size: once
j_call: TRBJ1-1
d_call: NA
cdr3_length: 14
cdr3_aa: CASSLRQRNTEAFF
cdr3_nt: TGTGCCAGCAGTTTAAGACAGAGAAACACTGAAGCTTTCTTT

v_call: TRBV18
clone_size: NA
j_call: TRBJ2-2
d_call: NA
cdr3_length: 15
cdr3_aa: CASSPREPVAGELFF
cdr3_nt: TGTGCCAGCTCACCACGGGAGCCGGTAGCCGGGGAGCTGTTTTTT

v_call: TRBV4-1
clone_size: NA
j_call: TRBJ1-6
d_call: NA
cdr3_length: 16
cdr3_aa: CASSQDGSGTDSPLHF
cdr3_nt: TGCGCCAGCAGCCAAGATGGGTCCGGGACGGACTCACCCCTCCACTTT

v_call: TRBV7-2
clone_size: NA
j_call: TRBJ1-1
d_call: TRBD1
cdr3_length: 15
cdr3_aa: CASSLGQGGTIEAFF
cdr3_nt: TGTGCCAGCAGCTTAGGACAGGGTGGGACCATTGAAGCTTTCTTT

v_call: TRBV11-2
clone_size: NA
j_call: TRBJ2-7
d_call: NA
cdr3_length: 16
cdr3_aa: CASSATTVKEPYEQYF
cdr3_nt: TGTGCCAGCAGCGCCACGACAGTGAAAGAACCCTACGAGCAGTACTTC

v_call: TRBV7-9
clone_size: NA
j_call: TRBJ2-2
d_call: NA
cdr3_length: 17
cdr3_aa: CASSLTNPRTNTGELFF
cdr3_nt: TGTGCCAGCAGCTTAACGAACCCCCGTACGAACACCGGGGAGCTGTTTTTT

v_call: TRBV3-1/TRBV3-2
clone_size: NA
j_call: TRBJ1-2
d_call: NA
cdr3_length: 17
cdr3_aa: CASSQDGGEGSAYGYTF
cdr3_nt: TGTGCCAGCAGCCAAGATGGGGGGGAGGGTTCCGCCTATGGCTACACCTTC

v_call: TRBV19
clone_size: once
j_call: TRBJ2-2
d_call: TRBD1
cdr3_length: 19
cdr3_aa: CASSIVLSQYRGSAGELFF
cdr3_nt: TGTGCCAGTAGTATAGTTCTAAGTCAGTACAGGGGGTCGGCCGGGGAGCTGTTTTTT

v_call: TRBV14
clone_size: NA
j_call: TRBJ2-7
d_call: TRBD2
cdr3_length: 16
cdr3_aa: CASSQVRLAVPYEQYF
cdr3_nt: TGTGCCAGCAGCCAAGTTCGACTAGCGGTACCCTACGAGCAGTACTTC

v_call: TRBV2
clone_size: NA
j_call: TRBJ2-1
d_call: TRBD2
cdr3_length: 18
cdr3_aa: CASSVTKGSGSSYNEQFF
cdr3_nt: TGTGCCAGCAGCGTTACTAAAGGGAGCGGGAGCTCCTACAATGAGCAGTTCTTC

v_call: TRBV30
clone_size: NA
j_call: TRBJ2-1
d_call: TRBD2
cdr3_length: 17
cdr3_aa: CAWSVPLGGRGIGVQFF
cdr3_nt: TGTGCCTGGAGTGTACCCCTAGGCGGGAGGGGGATAGGCGTGCAGTTCTTC

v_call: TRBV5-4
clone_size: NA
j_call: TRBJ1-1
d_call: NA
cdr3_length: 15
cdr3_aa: CASSPKGGISTEAFF
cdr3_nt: TGTGCCAGCAGCCCCAAGGGAGGGATAAGCACTGAAGCTTTCTTT

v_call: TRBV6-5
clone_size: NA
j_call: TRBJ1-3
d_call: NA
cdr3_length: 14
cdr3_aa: CASSRQDSGNTIYF
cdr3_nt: TGTGCCAGCAGCAGACAGGACTCTGGAAACACCATATATTTT

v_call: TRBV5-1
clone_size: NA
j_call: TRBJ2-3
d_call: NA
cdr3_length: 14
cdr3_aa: CASSLGSSTDTQYF
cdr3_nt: TGCGCCAGCAGCTTGGGGTCCAGCACAGATACGCAGTATTTT

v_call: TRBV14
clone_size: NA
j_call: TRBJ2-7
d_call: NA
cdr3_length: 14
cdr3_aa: CASSQLGGTYEQYF
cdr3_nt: TGTGCCAGCAGCCAGCTAGGGGGGACCTACGAGCAGTACTTC

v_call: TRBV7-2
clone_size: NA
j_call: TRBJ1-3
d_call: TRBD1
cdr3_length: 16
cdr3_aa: CASSPSQGAGGNTIYF
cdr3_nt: TGTGCCAGCAGCCCCAGTCAGGGGGCAGGAGGAAACACCATATATTTT

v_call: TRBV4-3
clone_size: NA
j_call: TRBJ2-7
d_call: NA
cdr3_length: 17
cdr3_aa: CASSQDGFSGLSYEQYF
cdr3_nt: TGCGCCAGCAGCCAAGATGGGTTTAGCGGTCTGTCCTACGAGCAGTACTTC

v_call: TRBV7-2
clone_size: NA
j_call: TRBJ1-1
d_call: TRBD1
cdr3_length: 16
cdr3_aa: CASSYFGAGGNTEAFF
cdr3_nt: TGTGCCAGCAGCTACTTCGGGGCAGGGGGGAACACTGAAGCTTTCTTT

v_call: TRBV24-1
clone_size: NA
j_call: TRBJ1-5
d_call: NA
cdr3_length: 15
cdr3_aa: CAGRFRSFINQPQHF
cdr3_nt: TGTGCCGGGCGCTTCCGGAGCTTTATCAATCAGCCCCAGCATTTT

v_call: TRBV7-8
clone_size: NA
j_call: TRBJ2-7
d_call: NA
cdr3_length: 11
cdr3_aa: CASSGGLEQYF
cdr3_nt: TGTGCCAGCAGCGGGGGTCTCGAGCAGTACTTC

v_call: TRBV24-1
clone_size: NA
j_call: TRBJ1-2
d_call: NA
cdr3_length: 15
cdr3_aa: CATSDSSGEWDGYTF
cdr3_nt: TGTGCCACCAGTGATTCGTCAGGGGAGTGGGATGGCTACACCTTC

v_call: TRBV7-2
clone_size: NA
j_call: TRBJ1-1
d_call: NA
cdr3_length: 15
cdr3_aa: CASSQGRVLNTEAFF
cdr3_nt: TGTGCCAGCAGCCAGGGACGGGTGTTGAACACTGAAGCTTTCTTT

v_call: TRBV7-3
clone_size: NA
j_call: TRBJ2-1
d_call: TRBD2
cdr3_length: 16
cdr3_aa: CASSQTGTSGNNEQFF
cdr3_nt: TGTGCCAGCAGCCAAACCGGGACTAGCGGGAATAATGAGCAGTTCTTC

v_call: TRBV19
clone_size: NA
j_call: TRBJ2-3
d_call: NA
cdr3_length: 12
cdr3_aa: CASTATTDTQYF
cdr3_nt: TGTGCCAGCACAGCAACGACAGATACGCAGTATTTT

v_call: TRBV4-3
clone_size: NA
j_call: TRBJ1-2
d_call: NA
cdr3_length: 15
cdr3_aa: CASSQGSGSNYGYTF
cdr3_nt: TGCGCCAGCAGCCAAGGTTCAGGTTCTAACTATGGCTACACCTTC

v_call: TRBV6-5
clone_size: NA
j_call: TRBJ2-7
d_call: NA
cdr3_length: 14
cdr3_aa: CASSLGPRVYEQYF
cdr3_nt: TGTGCCAGCAGTTTGGGGCCCCGGGTCTACGAGCAGTACTTC

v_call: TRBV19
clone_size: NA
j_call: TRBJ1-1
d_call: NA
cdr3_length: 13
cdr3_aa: CATTEGEITEAFF
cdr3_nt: TGTGCCACAACGGAGGGGGAGATAACTGAAGCTTTCTTT

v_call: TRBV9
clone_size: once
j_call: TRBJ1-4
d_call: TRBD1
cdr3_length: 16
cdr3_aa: CASSIRQGGINEKLFF
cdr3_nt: TGTGCCAGCAGCATACGACAGGGGGGGATTAATGAAAAACTGTTTTTT

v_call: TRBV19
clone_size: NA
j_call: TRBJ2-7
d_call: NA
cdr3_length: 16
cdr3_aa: CASSIGTRSPRYEQYF
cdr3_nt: TGTGCCAGTAGTATAGGGACGCGTAGCCCCCGCTACGAGCAGTACTTC

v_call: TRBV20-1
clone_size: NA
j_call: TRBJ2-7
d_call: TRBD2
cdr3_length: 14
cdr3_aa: CSASGGRAPYEQYF
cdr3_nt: TGCAGTGCTAGTGGTGGGAGGGCCCCCTACGAGCAGTACTTC

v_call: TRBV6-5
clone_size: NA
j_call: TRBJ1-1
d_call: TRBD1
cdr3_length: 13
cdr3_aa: CASSLDRLTEAFF
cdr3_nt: TGTGCCAGCAGCCTGGACAGGCTCACTGAAGCTTTCTTT